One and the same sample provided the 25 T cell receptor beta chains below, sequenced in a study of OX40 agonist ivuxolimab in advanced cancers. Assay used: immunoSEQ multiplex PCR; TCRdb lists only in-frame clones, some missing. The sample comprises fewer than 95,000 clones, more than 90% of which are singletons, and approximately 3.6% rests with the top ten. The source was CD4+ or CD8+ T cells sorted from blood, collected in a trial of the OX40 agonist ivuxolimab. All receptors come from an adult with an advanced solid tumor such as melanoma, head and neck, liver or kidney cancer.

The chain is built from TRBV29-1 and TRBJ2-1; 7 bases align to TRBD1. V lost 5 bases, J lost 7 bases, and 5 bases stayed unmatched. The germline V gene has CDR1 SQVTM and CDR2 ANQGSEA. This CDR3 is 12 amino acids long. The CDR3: CSVPSRGNEQFF. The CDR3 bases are TGCAGCGTTCCCAGCAGGGGGAATGAGCAGTTCTTC.

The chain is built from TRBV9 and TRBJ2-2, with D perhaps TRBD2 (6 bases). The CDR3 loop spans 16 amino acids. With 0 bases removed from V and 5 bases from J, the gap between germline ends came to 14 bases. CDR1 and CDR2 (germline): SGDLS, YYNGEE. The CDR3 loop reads CASSVVGGSWTGELFF. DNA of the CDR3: TGTGCCAGCAGCGTAGTCGGAGGGAGCTGGACCGGGGAGCTGTTTTTT.

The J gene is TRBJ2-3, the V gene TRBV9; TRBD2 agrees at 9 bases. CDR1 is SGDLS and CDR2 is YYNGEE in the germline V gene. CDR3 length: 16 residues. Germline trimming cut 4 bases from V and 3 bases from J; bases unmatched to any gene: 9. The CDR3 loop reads CASSPESGGLTDTQYF. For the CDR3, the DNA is TGTGCCAGCAGCCCAGAGAGCGGGGGGTTAACAGATACGCAGTATTTT.

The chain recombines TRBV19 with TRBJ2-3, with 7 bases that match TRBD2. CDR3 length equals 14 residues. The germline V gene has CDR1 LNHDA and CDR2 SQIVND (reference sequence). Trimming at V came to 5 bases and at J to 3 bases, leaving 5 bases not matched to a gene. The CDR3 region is CASSGLADTDTQYF. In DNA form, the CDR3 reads TGTGCCAGTAGTGGCCTAGCGGATACAGATACGCAGTATTTT.

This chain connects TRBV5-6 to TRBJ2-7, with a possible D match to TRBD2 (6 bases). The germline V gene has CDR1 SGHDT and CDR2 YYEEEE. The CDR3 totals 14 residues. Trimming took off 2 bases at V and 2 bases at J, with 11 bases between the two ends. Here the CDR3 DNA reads TGTGCCAGCAGCTTTGGTAGCGGCGCCTACGAGCAGTACTTC. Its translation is CASSFGSGAYEQYF. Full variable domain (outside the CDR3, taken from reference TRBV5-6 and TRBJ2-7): DAGVTQSPTHLIKTRGQQVTLRCSPKSGHDTVSWYQQALGQGPQFIFQYYEEEERQRGNFPDRFSGHQFPNYSSELNVNALLLGDSALYLCASSFGSGAYEQYFGPGTRLTVT.

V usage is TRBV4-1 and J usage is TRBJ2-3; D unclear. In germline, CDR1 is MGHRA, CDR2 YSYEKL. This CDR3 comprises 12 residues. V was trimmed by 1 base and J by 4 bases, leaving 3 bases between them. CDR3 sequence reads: CASSQGPDTQYF. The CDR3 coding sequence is TGCGCCAGCAGCCAAGGGCCAGATACGCAGTATTTT.

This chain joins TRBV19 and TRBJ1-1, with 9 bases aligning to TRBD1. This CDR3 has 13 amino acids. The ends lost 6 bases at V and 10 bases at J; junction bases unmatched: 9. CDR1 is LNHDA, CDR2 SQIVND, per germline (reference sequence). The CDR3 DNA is TGTGCCAGTAGCACAGGGGGCTGGGAGGGAGCTTTCTTT. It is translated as CASSTGGWEGAFF.

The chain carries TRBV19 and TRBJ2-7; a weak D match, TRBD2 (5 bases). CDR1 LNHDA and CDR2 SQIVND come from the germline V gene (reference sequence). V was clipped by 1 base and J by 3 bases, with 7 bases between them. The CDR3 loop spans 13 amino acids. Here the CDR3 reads CASSIAAGYEQYF. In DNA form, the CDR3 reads TGTGCCAGTAGTATAGCCGCGGGCTACGAGCAGTACTTC.

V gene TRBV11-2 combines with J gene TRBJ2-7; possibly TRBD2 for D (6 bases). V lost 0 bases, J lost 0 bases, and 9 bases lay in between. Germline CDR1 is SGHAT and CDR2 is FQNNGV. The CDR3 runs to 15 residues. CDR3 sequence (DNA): TGTGCCAGCAGCTTAGAACCTAGCGACTCCTACGAGCAGTACTTC. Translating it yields CASSLEPSDSYEQYF.

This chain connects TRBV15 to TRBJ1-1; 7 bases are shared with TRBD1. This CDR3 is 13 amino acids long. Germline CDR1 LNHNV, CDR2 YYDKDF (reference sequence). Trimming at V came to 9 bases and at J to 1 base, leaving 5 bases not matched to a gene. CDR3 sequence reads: CATKGGQNTEAFF. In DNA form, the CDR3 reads TGTGCCACAAAAGGGGGCCAGAACACTGAAGCTTTCTTT.

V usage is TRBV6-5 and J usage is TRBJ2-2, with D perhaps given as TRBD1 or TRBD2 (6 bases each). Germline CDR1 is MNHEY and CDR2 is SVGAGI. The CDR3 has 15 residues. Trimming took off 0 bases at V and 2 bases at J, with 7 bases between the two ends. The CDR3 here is CASSYSGGNTGELFF. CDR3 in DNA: TGTGCCAGCAGTTACTCGGGGGGCAACACCGGGGAGCTGTTTTTT.

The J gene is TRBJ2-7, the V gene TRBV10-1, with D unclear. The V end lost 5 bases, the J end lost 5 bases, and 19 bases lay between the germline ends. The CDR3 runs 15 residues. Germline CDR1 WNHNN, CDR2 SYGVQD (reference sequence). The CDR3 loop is CASSFGPPGRNEQYF. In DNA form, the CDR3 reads TGCGCCAGCAGTTTTGGGCCCCCCGGGCGTAACGAGCAGTACTTC.

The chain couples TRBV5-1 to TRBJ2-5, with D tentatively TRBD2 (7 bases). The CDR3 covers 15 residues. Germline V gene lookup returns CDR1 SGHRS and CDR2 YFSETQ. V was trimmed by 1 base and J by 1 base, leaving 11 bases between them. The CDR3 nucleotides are TGCGCCAGCAGCTTGATCCGGGGGGCCCAAGAGACCCAGTACTTC. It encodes CASSLIRGAQETQYF.

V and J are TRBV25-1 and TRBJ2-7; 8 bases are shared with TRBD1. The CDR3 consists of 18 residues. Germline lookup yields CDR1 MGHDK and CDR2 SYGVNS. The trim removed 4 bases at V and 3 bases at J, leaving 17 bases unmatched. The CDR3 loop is CASSAPTTGVVADYEQYF. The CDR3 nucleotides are TGTGCCAGCAGTGCCCCCACGACAGGGGTAGTGGCCGACTACGAGCAGTACTTC.

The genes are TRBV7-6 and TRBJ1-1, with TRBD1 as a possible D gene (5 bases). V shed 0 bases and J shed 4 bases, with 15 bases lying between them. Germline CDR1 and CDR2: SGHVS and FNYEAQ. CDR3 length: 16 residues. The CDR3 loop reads CASSLAGWEGSTEAFF. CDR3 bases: TGTGCCAGCAGCTTAGCGGGGTGGGAGGGGAGCACTGAAGCTTTCTTT.

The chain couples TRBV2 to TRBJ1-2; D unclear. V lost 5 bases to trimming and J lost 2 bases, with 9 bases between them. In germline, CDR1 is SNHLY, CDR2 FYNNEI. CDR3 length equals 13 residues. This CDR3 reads CASSTGGNYGYTF. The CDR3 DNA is TGTGCCAGCAGTACTGGTGGGAACTATGGCTACACCTTC. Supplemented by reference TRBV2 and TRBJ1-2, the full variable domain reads EPEVTQTPSHQVTQMGQEVILRCVPISNHLYFYWYRQILGQKVEFLVSFYNNEISEKSEIFDDQFSVERPDGSNFTLKIRSTKLEDSAMYFCASSTGGNYGYTFGSGTRLTVV.

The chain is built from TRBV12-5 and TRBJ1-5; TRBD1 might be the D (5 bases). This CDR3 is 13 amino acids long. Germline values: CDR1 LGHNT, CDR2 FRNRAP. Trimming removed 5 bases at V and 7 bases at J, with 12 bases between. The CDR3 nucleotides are TGTGCTAGTGGTGCAGGGTTCGGCCAGCCCCAGCATTTT. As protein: CASGAGFGQPQHF.

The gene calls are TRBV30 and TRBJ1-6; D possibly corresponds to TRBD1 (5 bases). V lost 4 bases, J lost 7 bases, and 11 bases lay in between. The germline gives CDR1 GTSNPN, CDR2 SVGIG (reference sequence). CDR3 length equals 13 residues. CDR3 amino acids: CAWKGPGNSPLHF. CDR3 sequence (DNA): TGTGCCTGGAAGGGGCCAGGAAATTCACCCCTCCACTTT.

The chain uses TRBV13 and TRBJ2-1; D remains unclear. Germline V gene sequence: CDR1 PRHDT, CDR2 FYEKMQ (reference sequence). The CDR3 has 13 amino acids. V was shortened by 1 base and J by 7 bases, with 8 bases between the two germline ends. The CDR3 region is CASSLESDNEQFF. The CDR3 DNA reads TGTGCCAGCAGCTTAGAATCGGATAATGAGCAGTTCTTC. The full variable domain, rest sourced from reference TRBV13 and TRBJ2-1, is AAGVIQSPRHLIKEKRETATLKCYPIPRHDTVYWYQQGPGQDPQFLISFYEKMQSDKGSIPDRFSAQQFSDYHSELNMSSLELGDSALYFCASSLESDNEQFFGPGTRLTVL.

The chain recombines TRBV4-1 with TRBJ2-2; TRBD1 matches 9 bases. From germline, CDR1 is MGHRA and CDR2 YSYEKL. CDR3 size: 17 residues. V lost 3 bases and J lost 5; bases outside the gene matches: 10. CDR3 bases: TGCGCCAGCAGCCATGGCCGGGACAGGGCATATACCGGGGAGCTGTTTTTT. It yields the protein CASSHGRDRAYTGELFF.

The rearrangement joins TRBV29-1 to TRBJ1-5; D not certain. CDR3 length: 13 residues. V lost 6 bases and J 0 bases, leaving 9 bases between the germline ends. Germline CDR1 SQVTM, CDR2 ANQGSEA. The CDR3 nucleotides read TGCAGCGTCGAGGACGGTAGCAATCAGCCCCAGCATTTT. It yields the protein CSVEDGSNQPQHF.

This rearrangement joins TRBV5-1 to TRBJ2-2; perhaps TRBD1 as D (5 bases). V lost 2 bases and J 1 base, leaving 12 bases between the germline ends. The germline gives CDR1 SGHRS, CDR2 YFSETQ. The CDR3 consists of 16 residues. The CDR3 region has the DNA TGCGCCAGCAGCTTCCAGGGCGGAGAGAACACCGGGGAGCTGTTTTTT. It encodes CASSFQGGENTGELFF.

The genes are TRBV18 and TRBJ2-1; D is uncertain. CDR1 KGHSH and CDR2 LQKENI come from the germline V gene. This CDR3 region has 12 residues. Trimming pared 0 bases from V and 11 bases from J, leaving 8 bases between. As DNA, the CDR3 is TGTGCCAGCTCACCACCCACCGAGAAGCAGTTCTTC. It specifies CASSPPTEKQFF.

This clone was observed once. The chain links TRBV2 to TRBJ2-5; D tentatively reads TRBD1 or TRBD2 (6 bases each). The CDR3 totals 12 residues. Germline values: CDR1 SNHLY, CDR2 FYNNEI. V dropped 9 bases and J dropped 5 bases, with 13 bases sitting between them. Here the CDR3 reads CARRQEGETQYF. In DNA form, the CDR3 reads TGTGCCAGGAGACAGGAGGGGGAGACCCAGTACTTC.

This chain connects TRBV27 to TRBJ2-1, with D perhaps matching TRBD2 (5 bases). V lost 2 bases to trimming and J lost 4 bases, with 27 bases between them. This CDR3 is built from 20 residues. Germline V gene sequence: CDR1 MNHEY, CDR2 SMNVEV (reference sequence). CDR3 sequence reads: CASSLTPPTRGTSAYNEQFF. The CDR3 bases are TGTGCCAGCAGTTTAACCCCGCCTACCCGGGGTACTTCGGCTTACAATGAGCAGTTCTTC.